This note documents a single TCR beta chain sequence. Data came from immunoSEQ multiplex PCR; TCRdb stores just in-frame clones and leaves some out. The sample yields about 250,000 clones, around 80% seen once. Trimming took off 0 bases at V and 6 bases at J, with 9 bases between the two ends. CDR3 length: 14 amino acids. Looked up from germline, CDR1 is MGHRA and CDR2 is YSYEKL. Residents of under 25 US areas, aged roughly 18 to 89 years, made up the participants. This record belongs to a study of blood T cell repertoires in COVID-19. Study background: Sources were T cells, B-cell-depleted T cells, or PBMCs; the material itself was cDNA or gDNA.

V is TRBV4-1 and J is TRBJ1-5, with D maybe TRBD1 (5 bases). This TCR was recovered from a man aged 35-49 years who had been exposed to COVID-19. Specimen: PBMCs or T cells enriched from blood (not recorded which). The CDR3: CASSQDGAIQPQHF. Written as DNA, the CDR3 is TGCGCCAGCAGCCAAGATGGGGCAATTCAGCCCCAGCATTTT.